This TCR beta chain was profiled in a study of T cells in Graves' hyperthyroidism and ophthalmopathy. RNA transcripts gave rise to amplified TCR beta CDR3 regions. An initial round of RT-PCR targeting the TCR CDR3 relied on the HTBI primer set. TCRdb re-derived calls from the multiplex PCR reads in MiXCR, one entry per CDR3 protein. This sample has about 400,000 distinct CDR3 sequences, with around 15% found just once. V was cut by 1 base and J by 0 bases, with 10 bases left in between. Per germline, CDR1 DFQATT and CDR2 SNEGSKA (reference sequence). This CDR3 is built from 15 residues. Study-wide points: Model-based prediction identified ophthalmopathy a median 6.5 months prior to its onset. Ophthalmopathy stood apart from stable hyperthyroidism in a 13 V-J model.

In the case of this clonotype: The antigen is undetermined.

The source material was blood. The receptor's source is a woman aged 55-75 years with Graves' ophthalmopathy. The chain combines TRBV20-1 with TRBJ1-3; D might be TRBD1 (5 bases). CDR3 bases: TGCAGTGCTAGAGGGGACTCATTCTCTGGAAACACCATATATTTT. Translation: CSARGDSFSGNTIYF.